The count of the clone carrying this TCR beta chain is one. Here immunoSEQ multiplex PCR was the method, and the copy in TCRdb shows in-frame clones only, minus some. The data contain 60,000 to 75,000 clones, around 90% of them singletons. These data come from a study of T cell changes during pregnancy in multiple sclerosis. The CDR3 contains 15 residues. The V gene's germline CDR1 is SGHTA and CDR2 FQGNSA. V lost 5 bases to trimming and J lost 3 bases, with 16 bases between them. The source of this sequence is a female donor with multiple sclerosis, enrolled in a pregnancy study. The sequencing used peripheral blood, collected in the second trimester of pregnancy. V is TRBV7-2 and J is TRBJ1-1; tentative D call: TRBD1 (5 bases). The CDR3 sequence: CASSSGGTVDTEAFF. In DNA, the CDR3 is TGTGCCAGCAGCAGTGGCGGGACGGTGGACACTGAAGCTTTCTTT. Filled out from reference TRBV7-2 and TRBJ1-1, the complete variable domain reads GAGVSQSPSNKVTEKGKDVELRCDPISGHTALYWYRQSLGQGLEFLIYFQGNSAPDKSGLPSDRFSAERTGGSVSTLTIQRTQQEDSAVYLCASSSGGTVDTEAFFGQGTRLTVV.